Below, one TCR beta chain is given with its context. Only in-frame clones appear in the TCRdb table, and some are missing; sequencing was by immunoSEQ multiplex PCR. Of around 86,000 clones detected, 96% appear once; the ten largest clones hold nearly 0.2%. These data come from a study of technical replicates of blood from a handful of donors. This CDR3 contains 11 residues. Germline V gene lookup returns CDR1 SGHTS and CDR2 YDEGEE. J lost 9 bases, V lost 7 bases, and 6 bases had no gene match. Sequencing input: T cells isolated from PBMCs. The V call is TRBV5-8, the J call TRBJ2-7; 8 bases match TRBD2. The sequence came from a human donor in good health. The CDR3: CASRGLAGQYF. The CDR3 bases are TGTGCCAGCCGAGGGCTAGCGGGGCAGTACTTC.